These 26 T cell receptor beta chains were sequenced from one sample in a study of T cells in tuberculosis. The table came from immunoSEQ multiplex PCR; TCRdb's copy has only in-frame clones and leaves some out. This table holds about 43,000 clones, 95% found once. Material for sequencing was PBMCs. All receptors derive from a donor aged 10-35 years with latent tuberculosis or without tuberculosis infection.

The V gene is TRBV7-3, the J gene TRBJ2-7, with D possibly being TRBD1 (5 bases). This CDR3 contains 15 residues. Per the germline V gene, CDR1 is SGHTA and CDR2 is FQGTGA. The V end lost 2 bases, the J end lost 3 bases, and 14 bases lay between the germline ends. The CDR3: CASSLFPTASYEQYF. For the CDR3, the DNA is TGTGCCAGCAGCTTATTCCCGACAGCCAGCTACGAGCAGTACTTC.

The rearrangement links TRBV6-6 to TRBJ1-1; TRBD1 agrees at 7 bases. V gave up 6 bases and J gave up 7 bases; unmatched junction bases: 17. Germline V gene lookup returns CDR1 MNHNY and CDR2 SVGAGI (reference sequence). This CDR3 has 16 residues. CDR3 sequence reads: CASRPVGQKTRYEAFF. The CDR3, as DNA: TGTGCCAGCAGACCCGTGGGACAGAAAACGAGATATGAAGCTTTCTTT.

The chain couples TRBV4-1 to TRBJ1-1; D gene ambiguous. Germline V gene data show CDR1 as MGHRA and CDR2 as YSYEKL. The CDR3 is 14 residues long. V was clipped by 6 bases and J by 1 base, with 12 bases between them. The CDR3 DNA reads TGCGCCAGCAGATTATCCCCCGGGAACACTGAAGCTTTCTTT. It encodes CASRLSPGNTEAFF.

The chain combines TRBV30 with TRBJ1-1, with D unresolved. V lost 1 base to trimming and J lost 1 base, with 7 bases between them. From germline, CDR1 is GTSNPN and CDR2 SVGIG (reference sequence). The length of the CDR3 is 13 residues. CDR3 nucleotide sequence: TGTGCCTGGAGTGCCCCGGGGAACACTGAAGCTTTCTTT. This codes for CAWSAPGNTEAFF.

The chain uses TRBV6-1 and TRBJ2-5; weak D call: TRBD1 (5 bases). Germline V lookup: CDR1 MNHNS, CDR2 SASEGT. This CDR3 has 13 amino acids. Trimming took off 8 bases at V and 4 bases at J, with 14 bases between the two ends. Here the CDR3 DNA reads TGTGCCAGCGGCCCGCAGGGCGGAGAGACCCAGTACTTC. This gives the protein CASGPQGGETQYF.

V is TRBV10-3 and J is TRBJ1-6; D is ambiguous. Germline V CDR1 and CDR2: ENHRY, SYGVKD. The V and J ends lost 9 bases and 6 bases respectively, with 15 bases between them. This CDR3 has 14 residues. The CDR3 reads CAITKTAGNSPLHF. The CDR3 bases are TGTGCCATAACTAAGACCGCGGGTAATTCACCCCTCCACTTT.

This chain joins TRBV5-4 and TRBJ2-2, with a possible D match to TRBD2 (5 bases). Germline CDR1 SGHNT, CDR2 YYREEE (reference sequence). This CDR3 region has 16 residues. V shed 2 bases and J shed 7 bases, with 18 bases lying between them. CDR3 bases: TGTGCCAGCAGCTTTAATCATCGGGGAGTGGGCGGGGAGCTGTTTTTT. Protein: CASSFNHRGVGGELFF.

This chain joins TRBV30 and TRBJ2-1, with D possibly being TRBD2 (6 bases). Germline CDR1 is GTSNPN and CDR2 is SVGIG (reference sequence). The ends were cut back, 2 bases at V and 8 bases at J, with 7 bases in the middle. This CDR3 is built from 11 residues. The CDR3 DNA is TGTGCCTGGAGTCCGGGGGATGAGCAGTTCTTC. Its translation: CAWSPGDEQFF.

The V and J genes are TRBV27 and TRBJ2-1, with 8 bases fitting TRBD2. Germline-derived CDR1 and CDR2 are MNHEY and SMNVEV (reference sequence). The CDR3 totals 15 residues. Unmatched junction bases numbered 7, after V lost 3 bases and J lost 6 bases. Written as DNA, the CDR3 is TGTGCCAGCAGTTTCTCGCCGCGGGGGGTCAATGAGCAGTTCTTC. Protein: CASSFSPRGVNEQFF.

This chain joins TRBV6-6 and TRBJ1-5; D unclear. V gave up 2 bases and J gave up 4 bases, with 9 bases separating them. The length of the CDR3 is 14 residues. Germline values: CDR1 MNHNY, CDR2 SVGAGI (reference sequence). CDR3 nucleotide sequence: TGTGCCAGCAGTTACATATCCTTTAATCAGCCCCAGCATTTT. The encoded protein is CASSYISFNQPQHF.

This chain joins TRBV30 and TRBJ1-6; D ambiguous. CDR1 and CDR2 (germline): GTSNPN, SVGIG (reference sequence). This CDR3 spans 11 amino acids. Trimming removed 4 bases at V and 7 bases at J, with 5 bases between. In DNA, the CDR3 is TGTGCCTGGACCGAGAATTCACCCCTCCACTTT. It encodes CAWTENSPLHF. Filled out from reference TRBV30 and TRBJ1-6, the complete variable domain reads SQTIHQWPATLVQPVGSPLSLECTVEGTSNPNLYWYRQAAGRGLQLLFYSVGIGQISSEVPQNLSASRPQDRQFILSSKKLLLSDSGFYLCAWTENSPLHFGNGTRLTVT.

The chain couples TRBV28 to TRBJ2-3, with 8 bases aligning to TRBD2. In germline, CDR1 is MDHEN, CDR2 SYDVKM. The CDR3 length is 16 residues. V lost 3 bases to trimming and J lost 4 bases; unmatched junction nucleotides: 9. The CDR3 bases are TGTGCCAGCAGTTTCATCCGGGGACTAGTGGCAGATACGCAGTATTTT. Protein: CASSFIRGLVADTQYF.

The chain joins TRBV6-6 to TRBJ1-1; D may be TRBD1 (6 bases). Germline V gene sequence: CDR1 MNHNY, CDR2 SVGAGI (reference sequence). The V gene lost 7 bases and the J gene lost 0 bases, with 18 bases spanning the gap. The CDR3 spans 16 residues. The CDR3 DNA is TGTGCCAGCAACGAGGGGCCCACAGGGCTGAACACTGAAGCTTTCTTT. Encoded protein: CASNEGPTGLNTEAFF.

The CDR3 region is CASSSPGGTGSYEQYF. CDR3 in DNA: TGTGCCAGCAGCTCCCCTGGTGGGACAGGGAGCTACGAGCAGTACTTC. The rearrangement links TRBV5-6 to TRBJ2-7; 9 nucleotides agree with TRBD1. The J segment lost 3 bases and the V segment lost 3 bases, leaving 10 bases of the junction unmatched. CDR1 is SGHDT, CDR2 YYEEEE, per germline. The CDR3 consists of 16 residues. Combining the CDR3 with reference TRBV5-6 and TRBJ2-7 gives the whole variable domain DAGVTQSPTHLIKTRGQQVTLRCSPKSGHDTVSWYQQALGQGPQFIFQYYEEEERQRGNFPDRFSGHQFPNYSSELNVNALLLGDSALYLCASSSPGGTGSYEQYFGPGTRLTVT.

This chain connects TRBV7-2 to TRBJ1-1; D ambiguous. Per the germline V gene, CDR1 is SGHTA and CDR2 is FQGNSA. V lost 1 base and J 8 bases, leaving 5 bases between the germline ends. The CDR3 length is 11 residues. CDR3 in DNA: TGTGCCAGCAGCTTAGAACAGGAAGCTTTCTTT. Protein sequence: CASSLEQEAFF.

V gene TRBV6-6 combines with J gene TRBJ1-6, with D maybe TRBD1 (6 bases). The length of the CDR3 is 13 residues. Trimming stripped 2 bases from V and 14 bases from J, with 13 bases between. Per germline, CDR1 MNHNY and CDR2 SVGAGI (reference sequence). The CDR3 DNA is TGTGCCAGCAGTTACGAGGGGGATTCGGCCCTCCACTTT. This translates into CASSYEGDSALHF.

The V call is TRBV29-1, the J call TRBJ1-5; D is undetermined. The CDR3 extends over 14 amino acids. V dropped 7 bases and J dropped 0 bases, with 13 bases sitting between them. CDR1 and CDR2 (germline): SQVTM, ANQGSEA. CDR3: CSASTFNSNQPQHF. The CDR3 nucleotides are TGCAGCGCTTCTACCTTTAATAGCAATCAGCCCCAGCATTTT. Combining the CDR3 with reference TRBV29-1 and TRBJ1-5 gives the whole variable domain SAVISQKPSRDICQRGTSLTIQCQVDSQVTMMFWYRQQPGQSLTLIATANQGSEATYESGFVIDKFPISRPNLTFSTLTVSNMSPEDSSIYLCSASTFNSNQPQHFGDGTRLSIL.

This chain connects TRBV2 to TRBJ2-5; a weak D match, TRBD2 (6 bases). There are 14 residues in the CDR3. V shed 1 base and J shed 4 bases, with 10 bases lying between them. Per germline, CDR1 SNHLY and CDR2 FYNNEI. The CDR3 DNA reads TGTGCCAGCAGTGAAGGGGTTAGCGGAGAGACCCAGTACTTC. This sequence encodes CASSEGVSGETQYF.

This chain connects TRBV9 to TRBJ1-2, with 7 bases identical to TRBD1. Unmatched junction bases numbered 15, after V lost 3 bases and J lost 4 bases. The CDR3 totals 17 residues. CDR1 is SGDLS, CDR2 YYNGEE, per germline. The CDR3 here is CASSDLLNAGQTYGYTF. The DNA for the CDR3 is TGTGCCAGCAGCGACCTGCTTAACGCGGGACAGACCTATGGCTACACCTTC.

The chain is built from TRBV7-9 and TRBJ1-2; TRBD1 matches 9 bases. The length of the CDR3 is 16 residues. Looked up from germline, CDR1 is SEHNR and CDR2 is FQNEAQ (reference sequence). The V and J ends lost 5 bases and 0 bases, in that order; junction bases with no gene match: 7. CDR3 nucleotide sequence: TGTGCCAGCAGCGTACAGGGGGCTCCTCCTAACTATGGCTACACCTTC. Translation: CASSVQGAPPNYGYTF.

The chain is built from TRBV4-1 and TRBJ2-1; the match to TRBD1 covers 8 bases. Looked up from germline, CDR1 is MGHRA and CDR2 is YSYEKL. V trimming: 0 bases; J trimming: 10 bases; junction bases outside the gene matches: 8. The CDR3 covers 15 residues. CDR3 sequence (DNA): TGCGCCAGCAGCCAAGACTTCTCAGGGGGCAGGGAGCAGTTCTTC. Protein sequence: CASSQDFSGGREQFF.

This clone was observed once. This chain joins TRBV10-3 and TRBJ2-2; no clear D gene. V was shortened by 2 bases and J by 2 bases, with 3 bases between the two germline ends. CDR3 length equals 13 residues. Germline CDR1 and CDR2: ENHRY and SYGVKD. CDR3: CAISEPNTGELFF. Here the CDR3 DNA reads TGTGCCATCAGTGAGCCTAACACCGGGGAGCTGTTTTTT.

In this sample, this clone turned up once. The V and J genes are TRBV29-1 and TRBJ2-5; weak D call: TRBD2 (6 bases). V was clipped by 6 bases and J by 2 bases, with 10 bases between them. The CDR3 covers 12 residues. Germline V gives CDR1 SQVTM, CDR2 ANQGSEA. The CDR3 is CSVSSVQETQYF. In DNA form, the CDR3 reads TGCAGCGTCTCTAGCGTACAAGAGACCCAGTACTTC. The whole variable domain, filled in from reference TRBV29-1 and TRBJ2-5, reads SAVISQKPSRDICQRGTSLTIQCQVDSQVTMMFWYRQQPGQSLTLIATANQGSEATYESGFVIDKFPISRPNLTFSTLTVSNMSPEDSSIYLCSVSSVQETQYFGPGTRLLVL.

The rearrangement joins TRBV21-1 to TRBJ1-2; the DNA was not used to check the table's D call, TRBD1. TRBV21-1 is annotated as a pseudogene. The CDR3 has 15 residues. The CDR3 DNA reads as TGTGCCAGCAGCAACGGGACACTAGAAAACTATGGCTACACCTTC. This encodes CASSNGTLENYGYTF.

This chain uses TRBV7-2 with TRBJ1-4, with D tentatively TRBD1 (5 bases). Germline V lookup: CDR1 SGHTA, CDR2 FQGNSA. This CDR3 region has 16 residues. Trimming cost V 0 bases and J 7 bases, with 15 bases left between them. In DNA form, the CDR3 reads TGTGCCAGCAGCTTAGCCGGCGGGGGGGTAGGTGAAAAACTGTTTTTT. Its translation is CASSLAGGGVGEKLFF.

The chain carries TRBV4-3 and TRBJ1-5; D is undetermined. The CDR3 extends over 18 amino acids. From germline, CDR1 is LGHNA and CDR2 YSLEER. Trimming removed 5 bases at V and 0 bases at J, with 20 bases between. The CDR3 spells CASSERGKVPYSNQPQHF. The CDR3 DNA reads TGCGCCAGCAGCGAAAGAGGTAAGGTTCCATATAGCAATCAGCCCCAGCATTTT.